The rows below give T cell receptor beta chains drawn from one sample of a study of CD8+ T cells in alopecia areata. Data came from immunoSEQ multiplex PCR; TCRdb stores just in-frame clones and leaves some out. Among about 140,000 clones, 50% to 65% were seen once, and the ten largest hold approximately 15%. The sequencing used CD8+ T cells sorted from blood, collected at week 4, from a patient treated with tofacitinib. Receptor source: a human donor with alopecia areata. The CDR3 runs from the conserved cysteine through the conserved F or W. D genes are given only for firm matches. Not every row has a clone size; where given, it reads once, few, many or a size class.

>TRBD1|TRBV5-1|TRBJ2-5|few
CASSSEGQGGETQYF
TGCGCCAGCAGCTCGGAAGGACAGGGCGGGGAGACCCAGTACTTC
>TRBD1|TRBV29-1|TRBJ1-2|.
CSVEAGTGRDYGYTF
TGCAGCGTTGAAGCTGGGACAGGGAGGGACTATGGCTACACCTTC
>TRBD2|TRBV4-3|TRBJ2-3|.
CASSPLGLAGGDTQYF
TGCGCCAGCAGCCCCCTCGGGCTAGCGGGGGGCGATACGCAGTATTTT
>.|TRBV5-6|TRBJ2-7|.
CASSYSESDEQYF
TGTGCCAGCAGCTACTCGGAGTCGGACGAGCAGTACTTC
>.|TRBV5-1|TRBJ2-7|.
CASSYTGYEQYF
TGCGCCAGCAGCTATACAGGGTACGAGCAGTACTTC
>TRBD1|TRBV4-2|TRBJ2-5|.
CASSPGTGKETQYF
TGTGCCAGCAGCCCAGGGACAGGGAAAGAGACCCAGTACTTC
>.|TRBV19|TRBJ1-2|.
CASGQPGARGYGYTF
TGTGCCAGTGGGCAGCCCGGGGCCCGGGGCTATGGCTACACCTTC
>TRBD1|TRBV7-8|TRBJ2-1|few
CASSLGDRASYNEQFF
TGTGCCAGCAGCTTAGGCGACAGGGCATCCTACAATGAGCAGTTCTTC
>.|TRBV13|TRBJ2-5|.
CASSFEVEETQYF
TGTGCCAGCAGCTTTGAGGTCGAAGAGACCCAGTACTTC
>.|TRBV7-3|TRBJ1-5|few
CASSPGPELPQHF
TGTGCCAGCAGCCCTGGACCCGAACTGCCCCAGCATTTT
>TRBD1|TRBV27|TRBJ1-1|.
CASSWGQGNTEAFF
TGTGCCAGCAGTTGGGGACAGGGGAACACTGAAGCTTTCTTT
>.|TRBV19|TRBJ1-1|.
CASSTPVNTEAFF
TGTGCCAGTAGCACCCCTGTGAACACTGAAGCTTTCTTT
>.|TRBV5-4|TRBJ2-2|few
CASSLTNTGELFF
TGTGCCAGCAGCTTGACTAACACCGGGGAGCTGTTTTTT
>.|TRBV7-3|TRBJ2-5|many
CASSLGFGEETQYF
TGTGCCAGCAGCTTAGGATTTGGGGAAGAGACCCAGTACTTC
>.|TRBV5-1|TRBJ2-3|.
CASSLEGGYTDTQYF
TGCGCCAGCAGCTTGGAAGGCGGATACACAGATACGCAGTATTTT
>.|TRBV27|TRBJ2-2|few
CASSPSPRELFF
TGTGCCAGCAGTCCCAGTCCGAGGGAGCTGTTTTTT
>.|TRBV5-1|TRBJ2-3|.
CASSLDGSTDTQYF
TGCGCCAGCAGCTTGGACGGGAGCACAGATACGCAGTATTTT
>.|TRBV7-9|TRBJ1-5|.
CASSPRVSNQPQHF
TGTGCCAGCAGCCCGAGGGTGAGCAATCAGCCCCAGCATTTT
>.|TRBV27|TRBJ2-7|.
CASSQGYEQYF
TGTGCCAGCAGCCAGGGTTACGAGCAGTACTTC
>TRBD1|TRBV6-5|TRBJ2-6|.
CAGDRGPSGANVLTF
TGTGCCGGAGACAGGGGGCCCTCTGGGGCCAACGTCCTGACTTTC
>TRBD1|TRBV10-3|TRBJ2-3|.
CAPHRDRVTDTQYF
TGTGCCCCCCATCGGGACAGGGTCACAGATACGCAGTATTTT
>.|TRBV4-1|TRBJ2-7|once
CASSQSPLVASYEQYF
TGCGCCAGCAGCCAATCCCCGTTGGTAGCTTCCTACGAGCAGTACTTC
>TRBD1|TRBV6-5|TRBJ2-3|.
CASSYGQGLTDTQYF
TGTGCCAGCAGTTACGGACAGGGACTCACAGATACGCAGTATTTT
>TRBD1|TRBV7-8|TRBJ2-7|few
CASSGRDRAYEQYF
TGTGCCAGCAGCGGCCGGGACAGGGCCTACGAGCAGTACTTC
>.|TRBV2|TRBJ2-1|few
CASSDGEQFF
TGTGCCAGCAGTGACGGTGAGCAGTTCTTC
>.|TRBV9|TRBJ2-7|.
CASSPPGPEQYF
TGTGCCAGCAGCCCACCTGGCCCCGAGCAGTACTTC
>.|TRBV6-5|TRBJ2-1|.
CASSYRGSDEQFF
TGTGCCAGCAGTTATAGGGGTTCCGATGAGCAGTTCTTC
>.|TRBV6-5|TRBJ2-3|.
CASSYEESTDTQYF
TGTGCCAGCAGTTACGAGGAGAGCACAGATACGCAGTATTTT
>.|TRBV6-5|TRBJ2-5|.
CASSYTGLGETQYF
TGTGCCAGCAGTTACACAGGATTAGGGGAGACCCAGTACTTC
>TRBD1|TRBV15|TRBJ1-5|.
CATSRDLPGTDNQPQHF
TGTGCCACCAGCAGAGACCTTCCCGGGACAGATAATCAGCCCCAGCATTTT
>.|TRBV4-1|TRBJ1-1|.
CASSRAGSMNTEAFF
TGCGCCAGCAGCCGAGCCGGGTCCATGAACACTGAAGCTTTCTTT
>TRBD2|TRBV5-1|TRBJ2-5|.
CASSLRTSGYQETQYF
TGCGCCAGCAGCCTTCGGACTAGCGGATACCAAGAGACCCAGTACTTC
>.|TRBV6-5|TRBJ2-2|.
CASSYLQGGAGELFF
TGTGCCAGCAGTTACCTACAGGGAGGCGCCGGGGAGCTGTTTTTT
>TRBD2|TRBV5-4|TRBJ2-2|many
CASSRLATNTGELFF
TGTGCCAGCAGCCGACTAGCTACTAACACCGGGGAGCTGTTTTTT
>.|TRBV6-5|TRBJ2-2|.
CASSYGGGWFF
TGTGCCAGCAGTTACGGTGGAGGGTGGTTTTTT
>.|TRBV2|TRBJ2-5|once
CATSQLAEQETQYF
TGTGCCACCAGTCAGTTAGCTGAGCAAGAGACCCAGTACTTC
>TRBD1|TRBV5-1|TRBJ2-5|.
CASSSIGQGLETQYF
TGCGCCAGCAGCTCGATTGGACAGGGACTTGAGACCCAGTACTTC